Presented here are 32 T cell receptor beta chains from one specimen sequenced in a study of shared clonotypes between healthy human individuals. Sequencing was performed with immunoSEQ multiplex PCR; in TCRdb, only in-frame clones are kept and a portion is missing. The sample shows roughly 1.5 million clones, about 98% of them seen only once. Sequenced material: naive CD4+ T cells sorted from blood. Subset defined: CD45RA+ positively selected. These receptors originate from a man aged 30 to 45 in good health.

The chain has TRBV5-6 and TRBJ2-1; 7 nucleotides line up with TRBD2. The length of the CDR3 is 14 residues. V was clipped by 0 bases and J by 7 bases; unmatched bases: 4. Germline CDR1 is SGHDT and CDR2 is YYEEEE. The chain's CDR3 is CASSLGLAVNEQFF. Here the CDR3 DNA reads TGTGCCAGCAGCTTGGGGCTAGCGGTGAATGAGCAGTTCTTC.

The gene calls are TRBV4-3 and TRBJ2-2; 8 bases agree with TRBD2. This CDR3 region has 16 residues. V lost 0 bases to trimming and J lost 1 base; unmatched junction nucleotides: 1. Germline-derived CDR1 and CDR2 are LGHNA and YSLEER. The CDR3 spells CASSQELAENTGELFF. CDR3 coding DNA: TGCGCCAGCAGCCAAGAACTAGCGGAGAACACCGGGGAGCTGTTTTTT.

Of note for this clone: Other DNA sequences from this sample encode an identical CDR3 as well. V is TRBV5-1 and J is TRBJ2-6; D not certain. Trimming stripped 0 bases from V and 4 bases from J, with 8 bases between. CDR1 SGHRS and CDR2 YFSETQ come from the germline V gene. The CDR3 has 15 amino acids. The CDR3 reads CASSLALSGANVLTF. CDR3 coding DNA: TGCGCCAGCAGCTTGGCCTTGTCCGGGGCCAACGTCCTGACTTTC. The variable domain in full, completed from reference TRBV5-1 and TRBJ2-6, reads KAGVTQTPRYLIKTRGQQVTLSCSPISGHRSVSWYQQTPGQGLQFLFEYFSETQRNKGNFPGRFSGRQFSNSRSEMNVSTLELGDSALYLCASSLALSGANVLTFGAGSRLTVL.

CDR3 protein: CSAGAYTYEQYF. The DNA for the CDR3 is TGCAGCGCGGGAGCCTATACCTACGAGCAGTACTTC. V and J are TRBV29-1 and TRBJ2-7; possibly TRBD2 for D (6 bases). Germline V gives CDR1 SQVTM, CDR2 ANQGSEA. Trimming removed 7 bases from V and 2 bases from J, with 12 bases in between. CDR3 length: 12 amino acids.

This clone has just one count. The chain combines TRBV15 with TRBJ1-1; tentative D call: TRBD1 (6 bases). Germline CDR1 reads LNHNV; CDR2 reads YYDKDF (reference sequence). V was trimmed by 3 bases and J by 9 bases, leaving 20 bases between them. This CDR3 is built from 15 residues. In DNA form, the CDR3 reads TGTGCCACCAGCAGGATGGACAGTGGTAAGGTGAAAGCTTTCTTT. Translation gives CATSRMDSGKVKAFF. Full variable domain (rest looked up from reference TRBV15 and TRBJ1-1): DAMVIQNPRYQVTQFGKPVTLSCSQTLNHNVMYWYQQKSSQAPKLLFHYYDKDFNNEADTPDNFQSRRPNTSFCFLDIRSPGLGDTAMYLCATSRMDSGKVKAFFGQGTRLTVV.

J is TRBJ2-3 and V is TRBV7-9; D not certain. The germline V gene has CDR1 SEHNR and CDR2 FQNEAQ (reference sequence). V gave up 0 bases and J gave up 0 bases, with 10 bases separating them. CDR3 size: 16 residues. CDR3 sequence reads: CASSLAEAASTDTQYF. As DNA, the CDR3 is TGTGCCAGCAGCTTAGCGGAAGCAGCTAGCACAGATACGCAGTATTTT.

This rearrangement joins TRBV7-2 to TRBJ2-2; 12 positions agree with TRBD2. This CDR3 region has 18 residues. Trimming took 5 bases from V and 1 from J; bases not matched to a gene: 8. The germline V gene encodes CDR1 SGHTA and CDR2 FQGNSA. CDR3 nucleotides: TGTGCCAGCAGCGGACGACCGGGACTAGCGGGGAACACCGGGGAGCTGTTTTTT. It yields the protein CASSGRPGLAGNTGELFF.

The V and J genes are TRBV29-1 and TRBJ2-5; D perhaps matches TRBD1 (6 bases). The CDR3 is made up of 14 amino acids. Germline loops: CDR1 SQVTM, CDR2 ANQGSEA. Trimming removed 7 bases at V and 2 bases at J, with 17 bases between. CDR3 protein: CSGQQGSGQETQYF. In DNA, the CDR3 is TGCAGCGGACAACAGGGATCGGGTCAAGAGACCCAGTACTTC.

This chain connects TRBV15 to TRBJ2-1; 9 bases match TRBD2. The CDR3 consists of 16 residues. Germline loops: CDR1 LNHNV, CDR2 YYDKDF (reference sequence). Trimming removed 3 bases from V and 2 bases from J; junction bases left unmatched: 5. The CDR3 loop reads CATSREPSGAYNEQFF. Here the CDR3 DNA reads TGTGCCACCAGCAGGGAACCTAGCGGGGCCTACAATGAGCAGTTCTTC.

V is TRBV6-5 and J is TRBJ2-1; D is unresolved. CDR3 size: 12 residues. Germline V lookup: CDR1 MNHEY, CDR2 SVGAGI. V lost 6 bases, J lost 5 bases, and 8 bases lay in between. Written as DNA, the CDR3 is TGTGCCAGCAGCAGTCTCGACAATGAGCAGTTCTTC. Its protein is CASSSLDNEQFF.

J is TRBJ2-7 and V is TRBV28, with unresolved D. This CDR3 spans 11 amino acids. Germline V gene sequence: CDR1 MDHEN, CDR2 SYDVKM. V was cut by 3 bases and J by 7 bases, with 7 bases left in between. CDR3 nucleotide sequence: TGTGCCAGCAGTTTCCGCCAGGAGCAGTACTTC. Translation gives CASSFRQEQYF.

This chain links TRBV19 with TRBJ2-5; tentative D call: TRBD1 (6 bases). In germline, CDR1 is LNHDA, CDR2 SQIVND (reference sequence). V shed 8 bases and J shed 2 bases, with 15 bases lying between them. This CDR3 has 14 residues. The DNA of the CDR3 is TGTGCCAGTCAACAGGGACGGAGGCAAGAGACCCAGTACTTC. Its protein is CASQQGRRQETQYF. The whole variable domain, filled in from reference TRBV19 and TRBJ2-5, reads DGGITQSPKYLFRKEGQNVTLSCEQNLNHDAMYWYRQDPGQGLRLIYYSQIVNDFQKGDIAEGYSVSREKKESFPLTVTSAQKNPTAFYLCASQQGRRQETQYFGPGTRLLVL.

The chain links TRBV19 to TRBJ1-4, with TRBD1 as a possible D gene (6 bases). The CDR3 consists of 14 residues. V lost 7 bases, J lost 1 base, and 10 bases lay in between. Germline values: CDR1 LNHDA, CDR2 SQIVND (reference sequence). The CDR3 sequence is CASKGGRTNEKLFF. CDR3 coding DNA: TGTGCCAGTAAAGGGGGGAGAACTAATGAAAAACTGTTTTTT.

The genes are TRBV21-1 and TRBJ1-5. TRBV21-1 is classified as a pseudogene. There are 17 residues in the CDR3. DNA of the CDR3: TGTGCCAGTCAGAAACTTCGGGGAGGTAGGAGCAATCAGCCCCAGCATTTT. It specifies CASQKLRGGRSNQPQHF.

The rearrangement joins TRBV2 to TRBJ2-1, with 11 nucleotides matching TRBD1. CDR3 size: 12 residues. V trimming: 8 bases; J trimming: 6 bases; junction bases outside the gene matches: 0. Per germline, CDR1 SNHLY and CDR2 FYNNEI. In DNA form, the CDR3 reads TGTGCCAGCGGGACAGGGGGCAATGAGCAGTTCTTC. Translated: CASGTGGNEQFF.

The V gene is TRBV12-2, the J gene TRBJ2-1; TRBD2 is the table's D call, not checked against the DNA. TRBV12-2 is tagged as a pseudogene. The CDR3 sequence is 11 residues long. CDR3: CASGGINEQFF. DNA of the CDR3: TGTGCAAGTGGAGGGATCAATGAGCAGTTCTTC.

J is TRBJ2-3 and V is TRBV19; a weak D match, TRBD1 (5 bases). Germline lookup yields CDR1 LNHDA and CDR2 SQIVND (reference sequence). Trimming left V 5 bases short and J 8 bases short, with 17 bases between. The CDR3 is 14 residues long. CDR3 region: CASSRQGLFGTQYF. The CDR3 DNA reads as TGTGCCAGTAGTCGGCAGGGTCTATTTGGTACGCAGTATTTT.

The rearrangement joins TRBV25-1 to TRBJ2-2; TRBD2 agrees at 13 bases. Trimming cost V 4 bases and J 3 bases; bases outside gene matches: 5. Per germline, CDR1 MGHDK and CDR2 SYGVNS. This CDR3 is built from 17 residues. CDR3 protein: CASSATSGRADTGELFF. The CDR3 DNA is TGTGCCAGCAGTGCTACTAGCGGGAGGGCCGACACCGGGGAGCTGTTTTTT.

The J gene is TRBJ2-7, the V gene TRBV14, with 8 nucleotides matching TRBD1. The germline CDR1 and CDR2 sequences are SGHDN and FVKESK. The junction had 4 bases not matched to a gene; V was cut back by 3 bases and J by 12 bases. CDR3 length: 11 amino acids. The chain's CDR3 is CASSHGQGRYF. The CDR3 DNA reads TGTGCCAGCAGCCATGGACAGGGAAGGTACTTC.

The chain has TRBV5-1 and TRBJ2-1, with 15 bases aligning to TRBD2. The V segment lost 4 bases and the J segment 6 bases; nucleotides outside the gene matches: 17. CDR1 SGHRS and CDR2 YFSETQ come from the germline V gene. The length of the CDR3 is 20 residues. CDR3: CASSPADGTSGRRVRNEQFF. The CDR3 DNA reads TGCGCCAGCAGCCCGGCCGACGGGACTAGCGGGAGGCGGGTGCGCAATGAGCAGTTCTTC.

CDR3 nucleotides: TGTGCCAGCGCGAGGAACTACAATGAGCAGTTCTTC. Protein sequence: CASARNYNEQFF. V is TRBV11-2 and J is TRBJ2-1, with D unclear. With 8 bases removed from V and 3 bases from J, the gap between germline ends came to 8 bases. Germline loops: CDR1 SGHAT, CDR2 FQNNGV. This CDR3 is 12 amino acids long.

This rearrangement joins TRBV29-1 to TRBJ1-4, with a possible D match to TRBD1 (5 bases). The CDR3 contains 12 residues. Germline V CDR1 and CDR2: SQVTM, ANQGSEA. V was trimmed by 7 bases and J by 7 bases, leaving 13 bases between them. CDR3 loop: CSGIGGSEKLFF. Here the CDR3 DNA reads TGCAGCGGAATTGGGGGTTCTGAAAAACTGTTTTTT.

V is TRBV2 and J is TRBJ2-7; TRBD2 aligns across 9 bases. The ends lost 4 bases at V and 4 bases at J; junction bases unmatched: 8. The germline V gene encodes CDR1 SNHLY and CDR2 FYNNEI. The CDR3 has 15 amino acids. The CDR3 nucleotides are TGTGCCAGCAGTGGGGGTAGCGGGAGTGGTTACGAGCAGTACTTC. Translating it yields CASSGGSGSGYEQYF. Drawing the rest from reference TRBV2 and TRBJ2-7, the complete variable domain is EPEVTQTPSHQVTQMGQEVILRCVPISNHLYFYWYRQILGQKVEFLVSFYNNEISEKSEIFDDQFSVERPDGSNFTLKIRSTKLEDSAMYFCASSGGSGSGYEQYFGPGTRLTVT.

The J gene is TRBJ2-3, the V gene TRBV5-4; 7 nucleotides match TRBD1. Germline CDR1 reads SGHNT; CDR2 reads YYREEE (reference sequence). The CDR3 loop spans 14 amino acids. The V gene end was trimmed by 4 bases and the J gene end by 1 base; junction bases not matched to a gene: 3. The DNA for the CDR3 is TGTGCCAGCAGCGACAGGGTCGGCACAGATACGCAGTATTTT. This codes for CASSDRVGTDTQYF.

The chain uses TRBV18 and TRBJ2-5, with 13 bases that match TRBD2. Germline V lookup: CDR1 KGHSH, CDR2 LQKENI. The V and J ends lost 2 bases and 6 bases, in that order; junction bases with no gene match: 6. This CDR3 comprises 16 residues. The DNA for the CDR3 is TGTGCCAGCTCACCAGGACTAGCGGGAGAACAAAAGACCCAGTACTTC. Translating it yields CASSPGLAGEQKTQYF. Looking up the rest from reference TRBV18 and TRBJ2-5 gives the full variable domain: NAGVMQNPRHLVRRRGQEARLRCSPMKGHSHVYWYRQLPEEGLKFMVYLQKENIIDESGMPKERFSAEFPKEGPSILRIQQVVRGDSAAYFCASSPGLAGEQKTQYFGPGTRLLVL.

The V call is TRBV29-1, the J call TRBJ2-3; the D gene is possibly TRBD2 (6 bases). Germline loops: CDR1 SQVTM, CDR2 ANQGSEA. The V end lost 3 bases, the J end lost 2 bases, and 9 bases lay between the germline ends. The CDR3 extends over 13 amino acids. The CDR3 region is CSVDGTATDTQYF. As DNA, the CDR3 is TGCAGCGTTGATGGGACTGCCACAGATACGCAGTATTTT.

The chain recombines TRBV6-6 with TRBJ2-7, with D unresolved. CDR3 length: 16 residues. CDR1 is MNHNY, CDR2 SVGAGI, per germline (reference sequence). The germline V and J ends were trimmed by 0 bases and 4 bases, with 16 bases remaining between them. In DNA form, the CDR3 reads TGTGCCAGCAGTTACTCGAAATTAGGGCACGGGTACGAGCAGTACTTC. Translation gives CASSYSKLGHGYEQYF.

This chain links TRBV6-4 with TRBJ2-2, with D unclear. This CDR3 spans 14 amino acids. Trimming took off 3 bases at V and 6 bases at J, with 11 bases between the two ends. The germline CDR1 and CDR2 sequences are MRHNA and SNTAGT. CDR3 DNA: TGTGCCAGCAGTGAAAACAGCGTTCCCGGGGAGCTGTTTTTT. It encodes CASSENSVPGELFF.

The chain recombines TRBV4-1 with TRBJ2-7, with 7 bases fitting TRBD1. The CDR3 is 14 amino acids. The germline V gene has CDR1 MGHRA and CDR2 YSYEKL. The trim removed 4 bases at V and 0 bases at J, leaving 3 bases unmatched. The CDR3 nucleotides read TGCGCCAGCAGCCCCCGGGACAGCTCCTACGAGCAGTACTTC. It translates to CASSPRDSSYEQYF.

DNA for the CDR3: TGTGCCAGCAGCACGACAGGGGGCAACACCGGGGAGCTGTTTTTT. Protein sequence: CASSTTGGNTGELFF. The chain combines TRBV5-4 with TRBJ2-2; 10 nucleotides match TRBD1. Unmatched junction bases numbered 2, after V lost 4 bases and J lost 2 bases. The CDR3 has 15 amino acids. The germline V gene encodes CDR1 SGHNT and CDR2 YYREEE (reference sequence).

The gene calls are TRBV28 and TRBJ2-6, with no clear D. Germline CDR1 and CDR2: MDHEN and SYDVKM. This CDR3 contains 12 residues. V dropped 7 bases and J dropped 2 bases, with 3 bases sitting between them. The CDR3 DNA follows: TGTGCCAGCACCACTGGGGCCAACGTCCTGACTTTC. Translation gives CASTTGANVLTF.

This clone showed up just a few times. Other nucleotide sequences from this sample produce the same CDR3. V gene TRBV5-1 combines with J gene TRBJ2-5, with D unclear. The CDR3 has 12 amino acids. CDR1 and CDR2 (germline): SGHRS, YFSETQ. The V and J ends lost 1 base and 3 bases respectively, with 4 bases between them. CDR3 protein: CASSLPKETQYF. The CDR3 DNA follows: TGCGCCAGCAGCTTGCCGAAAGAGACCCAGTACTTC.